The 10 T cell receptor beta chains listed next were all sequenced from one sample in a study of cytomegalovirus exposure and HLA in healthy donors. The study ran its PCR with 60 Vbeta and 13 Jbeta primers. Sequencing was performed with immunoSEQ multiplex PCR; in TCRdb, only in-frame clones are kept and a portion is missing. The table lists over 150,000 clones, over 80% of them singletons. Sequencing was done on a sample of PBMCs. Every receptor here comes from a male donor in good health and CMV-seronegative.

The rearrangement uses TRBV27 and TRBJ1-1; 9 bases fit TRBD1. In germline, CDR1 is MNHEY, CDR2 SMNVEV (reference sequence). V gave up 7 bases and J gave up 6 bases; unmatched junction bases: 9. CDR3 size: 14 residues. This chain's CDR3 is CASNLQGAKSEAFF. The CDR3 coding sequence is TGTGCCAGCAACCTACAGGGGGCTAAGTCTGAAGCTTTCTTT.

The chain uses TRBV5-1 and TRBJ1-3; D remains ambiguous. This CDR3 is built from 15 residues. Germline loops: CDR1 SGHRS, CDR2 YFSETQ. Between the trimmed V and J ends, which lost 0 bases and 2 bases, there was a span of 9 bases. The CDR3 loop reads CASSLVAATGNTIYF. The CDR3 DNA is TGCGCCAGCAGCTTGGTGGCGGCGACTGGAAACACCATATATTTT.

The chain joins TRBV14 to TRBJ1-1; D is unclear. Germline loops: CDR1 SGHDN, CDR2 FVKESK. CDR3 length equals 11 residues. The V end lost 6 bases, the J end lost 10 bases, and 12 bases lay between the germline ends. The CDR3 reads CASRQLLVAFF. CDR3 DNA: TGTGCCAGCAGACAGCTTCTTGTAGCTTTCTTT. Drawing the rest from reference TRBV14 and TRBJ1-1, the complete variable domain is EAGVTQFPSHSVIEKGQTVTLRCDPISGHDNLYWYRRVMGKEIKFLLHFVKESKQDESGMPNNRFLAERTGGTYSTLKVQPAELEDSGVYFCASRQLLVAFFGQGTRLTVV.

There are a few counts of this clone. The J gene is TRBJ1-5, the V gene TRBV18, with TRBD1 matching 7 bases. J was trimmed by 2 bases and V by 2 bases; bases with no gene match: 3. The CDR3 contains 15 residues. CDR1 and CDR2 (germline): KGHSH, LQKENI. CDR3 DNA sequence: TGTGCCAGCTCACCAAACGGACAGGGCAATCAGCCCCAGCATTTT. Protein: CASSPNGQGNQPQHF.

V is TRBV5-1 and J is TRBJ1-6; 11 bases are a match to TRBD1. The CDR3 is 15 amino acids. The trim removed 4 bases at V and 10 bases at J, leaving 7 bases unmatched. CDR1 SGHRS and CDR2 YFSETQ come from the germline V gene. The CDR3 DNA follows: TGCGCCAGCAGCCCCGTCGGGACAGGGGGGTCACCCCTCCACTTT. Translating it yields CASSPVGTGGSPLHF.

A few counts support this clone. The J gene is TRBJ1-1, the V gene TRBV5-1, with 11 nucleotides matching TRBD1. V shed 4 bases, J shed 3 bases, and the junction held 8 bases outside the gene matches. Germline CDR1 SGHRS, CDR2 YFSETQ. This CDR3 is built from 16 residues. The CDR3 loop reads CASSTRTGGPDTEAFF. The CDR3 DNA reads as TGCGCCAGCAGCACCCGGACAGGGGGCCCTGACACTGAAGCTTTCTTT.

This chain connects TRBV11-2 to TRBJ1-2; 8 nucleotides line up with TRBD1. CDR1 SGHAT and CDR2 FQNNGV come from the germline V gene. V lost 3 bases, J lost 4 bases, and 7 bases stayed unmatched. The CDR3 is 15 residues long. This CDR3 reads CASSFNQGAAYGYTF. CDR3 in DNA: TGTGCCAGCAGCTTCAATCAGGGGGCAGCCTATGGCTACACCTTC.

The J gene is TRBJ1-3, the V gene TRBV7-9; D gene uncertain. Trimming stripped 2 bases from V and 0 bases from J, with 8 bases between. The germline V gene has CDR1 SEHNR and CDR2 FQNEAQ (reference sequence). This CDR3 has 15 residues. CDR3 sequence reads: CASSLYGISGNTIYF. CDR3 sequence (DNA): TGTGCCAGCAGCTTATACGGGATCTCTGGAAACACCATATATTTT.

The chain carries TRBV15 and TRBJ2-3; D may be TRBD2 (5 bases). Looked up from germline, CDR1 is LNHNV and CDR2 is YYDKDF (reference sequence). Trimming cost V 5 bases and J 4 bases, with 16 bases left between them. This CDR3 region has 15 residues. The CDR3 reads CATSRGSSNPDTQYF. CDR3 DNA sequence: TGTGCCACCAGCCGAGGATCTAGCAACCCAGATACGCAGTATTTT.

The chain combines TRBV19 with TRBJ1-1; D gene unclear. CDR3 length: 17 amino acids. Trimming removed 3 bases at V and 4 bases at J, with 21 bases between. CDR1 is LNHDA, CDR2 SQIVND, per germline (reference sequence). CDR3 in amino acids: CASSIPPNRRMGTEAFF. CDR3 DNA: TGTGCCAGTAGTATCCCCCCCAACCGGAGAATGGGCACTGAAGCTTTCTTT.